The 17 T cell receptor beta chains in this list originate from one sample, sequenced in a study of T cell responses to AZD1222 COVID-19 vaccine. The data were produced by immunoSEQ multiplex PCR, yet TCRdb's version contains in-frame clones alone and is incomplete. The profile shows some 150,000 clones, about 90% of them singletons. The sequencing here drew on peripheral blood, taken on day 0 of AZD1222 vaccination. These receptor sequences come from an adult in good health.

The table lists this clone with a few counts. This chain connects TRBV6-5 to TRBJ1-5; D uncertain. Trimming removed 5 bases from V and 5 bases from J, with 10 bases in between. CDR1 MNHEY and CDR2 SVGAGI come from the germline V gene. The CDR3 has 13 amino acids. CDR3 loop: CASSPNEDQPQHF. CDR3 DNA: TGTGCCAGCAGTCCTAATGAGGATCAGCCCCAGCATTTT.

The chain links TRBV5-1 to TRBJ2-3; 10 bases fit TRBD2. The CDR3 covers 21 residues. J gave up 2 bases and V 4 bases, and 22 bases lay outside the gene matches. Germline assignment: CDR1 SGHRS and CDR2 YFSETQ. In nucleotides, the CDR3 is TGCGCCAGCAGCGCCTACCCTAGCGGGAGTTCCTACCAGCCCCCCACAGATACGCAGTATTTT. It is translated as CASSAYPSGSSYQPPTDTQYF.

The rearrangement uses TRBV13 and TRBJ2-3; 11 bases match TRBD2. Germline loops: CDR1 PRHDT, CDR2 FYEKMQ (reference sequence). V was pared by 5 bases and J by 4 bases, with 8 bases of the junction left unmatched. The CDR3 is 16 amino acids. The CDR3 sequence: CASSLPTSGSPDTQYF. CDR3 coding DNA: TGTGCCAGCAGCCTACCTACTAGCGGGAGTCCAGATACGCAGTATTTT.

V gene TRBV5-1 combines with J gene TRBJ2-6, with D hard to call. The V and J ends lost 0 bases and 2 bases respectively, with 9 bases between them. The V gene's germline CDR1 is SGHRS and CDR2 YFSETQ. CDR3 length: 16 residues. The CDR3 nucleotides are TGCGCCAGCAGCTTGGTGGGCAGTACTGGGGCCAACGTCCTGACTTTC. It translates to CASSLVGSTGANVLTF. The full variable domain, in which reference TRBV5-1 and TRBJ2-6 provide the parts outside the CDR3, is KAGVTQTPRYLIKTRGQQVTLSCSPISGHRSVSWYQQTPGQGLQFLFEYFSETQRNKGNFPGRFSGRQFSNSRSEMNVSTLELGDSALYLCASSLVGSTGANVLTFGAGSRLTVL.

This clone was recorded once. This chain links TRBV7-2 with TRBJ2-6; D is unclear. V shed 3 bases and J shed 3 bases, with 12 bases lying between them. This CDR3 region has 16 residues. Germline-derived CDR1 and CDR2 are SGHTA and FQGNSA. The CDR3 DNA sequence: TGTGCCAGCAGCTTGGCAGGTCCAGGTGGGGCCAACGTCCTGACTTTC. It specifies CASSLAGPGGANVLTF.

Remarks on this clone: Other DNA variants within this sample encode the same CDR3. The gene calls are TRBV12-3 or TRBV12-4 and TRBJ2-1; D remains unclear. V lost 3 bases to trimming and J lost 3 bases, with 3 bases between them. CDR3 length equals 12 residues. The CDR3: CASSFSYNEQFF. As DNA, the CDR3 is TGTGCCAGCAGTTTTAGCTACAATGAGCAGTTCTTC.

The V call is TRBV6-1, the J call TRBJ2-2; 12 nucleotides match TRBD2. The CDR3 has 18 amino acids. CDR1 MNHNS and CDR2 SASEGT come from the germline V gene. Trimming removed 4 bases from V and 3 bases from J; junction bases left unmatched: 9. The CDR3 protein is CASSGLAGAVKYTGELFF. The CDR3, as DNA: TGTGCCAGCAGTGGACTAGCGGGGGCCGTGAAGTACACCGGGGAGCTGTTTTTT.

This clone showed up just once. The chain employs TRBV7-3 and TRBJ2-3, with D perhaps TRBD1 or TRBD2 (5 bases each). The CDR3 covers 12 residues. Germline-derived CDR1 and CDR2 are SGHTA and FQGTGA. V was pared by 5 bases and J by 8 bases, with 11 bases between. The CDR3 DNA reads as TGTGCCAGCAGCGGAGGAAGGGGTACGCAGTATTTT. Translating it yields CASSGGRGTQYF. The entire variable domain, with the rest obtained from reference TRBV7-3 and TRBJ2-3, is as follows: GAGVSQTPSNKVTEKGKYVELRCDPISGHTALYWYRQSLGQGPEFLIYFQGTGAADDSGLPNDRFFAVRPEGSVSTLKIQRTERGDSAVYLCASSGGRGTQYFGPGTRLTVL.

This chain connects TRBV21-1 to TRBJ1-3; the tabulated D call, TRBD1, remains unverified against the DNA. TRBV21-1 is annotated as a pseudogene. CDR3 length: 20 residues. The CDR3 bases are TGTGCCAGCAGCAAACATCACAAGGGACAGGGGTGCCGTTGGCGAAACACCATATATTTT. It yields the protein CASSKHHKGQGCRWRNTIYF.

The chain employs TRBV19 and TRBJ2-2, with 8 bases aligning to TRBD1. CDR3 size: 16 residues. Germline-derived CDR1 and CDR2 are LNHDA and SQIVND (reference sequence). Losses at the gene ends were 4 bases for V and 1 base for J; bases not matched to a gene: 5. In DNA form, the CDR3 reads TGTGCCAGTAGTAACCCCGGGACAGGGAACACCGGGGAGCTGTTTTTT. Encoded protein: CASSNPGTGNTGELFF.

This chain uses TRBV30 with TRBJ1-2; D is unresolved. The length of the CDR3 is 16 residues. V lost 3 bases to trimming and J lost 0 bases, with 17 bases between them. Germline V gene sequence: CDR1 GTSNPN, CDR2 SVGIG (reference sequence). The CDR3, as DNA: TGTGCCTGGAGGGATTTCGGACCCGAAGCTAACTATGGCTACACCTTC. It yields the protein CAWRDFGPEANYGYTF.

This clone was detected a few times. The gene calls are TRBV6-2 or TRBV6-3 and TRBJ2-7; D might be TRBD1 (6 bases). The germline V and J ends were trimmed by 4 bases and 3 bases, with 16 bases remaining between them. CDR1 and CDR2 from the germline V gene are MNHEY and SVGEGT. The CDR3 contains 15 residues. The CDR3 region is CASSFVRGRDYEQYF. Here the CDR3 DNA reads TGTGCCAGCAGTTTTGTCAGGGGTAGGGACTACGAGCAGTACTTC.

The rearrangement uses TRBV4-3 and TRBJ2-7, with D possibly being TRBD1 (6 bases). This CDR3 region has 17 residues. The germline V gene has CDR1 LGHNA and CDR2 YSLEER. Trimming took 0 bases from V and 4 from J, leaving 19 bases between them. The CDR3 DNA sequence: TGCGCCAGCAGCCAAGATTGGTACGAAACAGGGCAATACGAGCAGTACTTC. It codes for CASSQDWYETGQYEQYF.

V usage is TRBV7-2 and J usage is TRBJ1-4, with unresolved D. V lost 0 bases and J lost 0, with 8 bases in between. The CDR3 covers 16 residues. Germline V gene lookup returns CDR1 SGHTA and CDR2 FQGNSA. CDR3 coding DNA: TGTGCCAGCAGCTTAGCCAGACTTGCAACTAATGAAAAACTGTTTTTT. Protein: CASSLARLATNEKLFF.

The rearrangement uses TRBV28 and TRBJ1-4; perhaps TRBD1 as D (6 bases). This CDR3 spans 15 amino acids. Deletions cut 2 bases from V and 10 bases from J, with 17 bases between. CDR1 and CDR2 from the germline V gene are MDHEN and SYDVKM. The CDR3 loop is CASSLGGAGDPKLFF. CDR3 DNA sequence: TGTGCCAGCAGTTTAGGCGGGGCAGGGGACCCAAAACTGTTTTTT.

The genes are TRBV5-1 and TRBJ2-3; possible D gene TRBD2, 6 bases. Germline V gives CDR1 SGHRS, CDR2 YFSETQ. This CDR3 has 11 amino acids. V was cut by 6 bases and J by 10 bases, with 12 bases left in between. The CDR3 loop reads CASKAEGAQYF. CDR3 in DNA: TGCGCCAGCAAGGCGGAGGGAGCGCAGTATTTT.

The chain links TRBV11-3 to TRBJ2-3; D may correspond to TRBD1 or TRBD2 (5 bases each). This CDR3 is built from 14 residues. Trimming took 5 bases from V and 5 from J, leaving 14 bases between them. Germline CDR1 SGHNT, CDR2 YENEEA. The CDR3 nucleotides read TGTGCCAGCAGCCTCCAGGGACCGAGAGATACGCAGTATTTT. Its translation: CASSLQGPRDTQYF.